The 29 T cell receptor beta chains below were found in one sample sequenced in a study of response to subunit inactivated influenza vaccine. TCRdb ran MiXCR on the RT-PCR reads and lists one entry per CDR3 protein. The data hold more than 700,000 distinct CDR3 sequences, with roughly 20% observed a single time. Sequences were derived from PBMCs from blood, sampled roughly 5 days after vaccination. The receptors originated from a middle-aged man who received an inactivated influenza vaccine.

The J gene is TRBJ2-1, the V gene TRBV24-1; no firm D call. Germline lookup yields CDR1 KGHDR and CDR2 SFDVKD. V was shortened by 1 base and J by 0 bases, with 9 bases between the two germline ends. The CDR3 runs to 16 residues. The CDR3 DNA follows: TGTGCCACCAGTGATTTAAGTGGTGACTCCTACAATGAGCAGTTCTTC. Its translation: CATSDLSGDSYNEQFF.

At least ten counts were recorded for this clonotype. The chain carries TRBV5-5 and TRBJ1-1; no definite D call. Germline V CDR1 and CDR2: SGHKS, YYEKEE (reference sequence). This CDR3 region has 15 residues. V shed 0 bases and J shed 1 base, with 10 bases lying between them. This CDR3 reads CASSLEWLPNTEAFF. The CDR3 nucleotides are TGTGCCAGCAGCTTGGAGTGGTTACCGAACACTGAAGCTTTCTTT. Combining the CDR3 with reference TRBV5-5 and TRBJ1-1 gives the whole variable domain DAGVTQSPTHLIKTRGQQVTLRCSPISGHKSVSWYQQVLGQGPQFIFQYYEKEERGRGNFPDRFSARQFPNYSSELNVNALLLGDSALYLCASSLEWLPNTEAFFGQGTRLTVV.

The chain recombines TRBV6-1 with TRBJ2-7, with D tentatively TRBD1 (6 bases). The CDR3 runs to 14 residues. Germline V gene data show CDR1 as MNHNS and CDR2 as SASEGT. V lost 10 bases to trimming and J lost 3 bases, with 19 bases between them. CDR3 nucleotides: TGTGCCACGACCCCAACTTTACAGGGCTACGAGCAGTACTTC. Its protein is CATTPTLQGYEQYF.

This clonotype was recorded at least ten times. V gene TRBV5-1 combines with J gene TRBJ2-1; possible D gene TRBD2, 5 bases. This CDR3 contains 13 residues. Trimming pared 7 bases from V and 5 bases from J, leaving 13 bases between. Germline CDR1 is SGHRS and CDR2 is YFSETQ. The DNA for the CDR3 is TGCGCCAGCTATGAGGGTCCCAACAATGAGCAGTTCTTC. Encoded protein: CASYEGPNNEQFF. The full variable domain, with the rest looked up from reference TRBV5-1 and TRBJ2-1, is KAGVTQTPRYLIKTRGQQVTLSCSPISGHRSVSWYQQTPGQGLQFLFEYFSETQRNKGNFPGRFSGRQFSNSRSEMNVSTLELGDSALYLCASYEGPNNEQFFGPGTRLTVL.

This sequence joins TRBV29-1 and TRBJ2-5; TRBD1 agrees at 7 bases. Unmatched junction bases numbered 8, after V lost 5 bases and J lost 5 bases. CDR3 length: 13 residues. Germline V lookup: CDR1 SQVTM, CDR2 ANQGSEA. CDR3 amino acids: CSVLRGRRETQYF. CDR3 bases: TGCAGCGTTTTAAGGGGGCGGAGGGAGACCCAGTACTTC.

This clonotype was counted only a few times. The chain couples TRBV2 to TRBJ2-6, with unresolved D. Trimming removed 7 bases at V and 2 bases at J, with 6 bases between. Germline V lookup: CDR1 SNHLY, CDR2 FYNNEI. The CDR3 length is 13 residues. This CDR3 reads CASTGAGANVLTF. CDR3 DNA: TGTGCCAGCACGGGTGCTGGGGCCAACGTCCTGACTTTC.

The rearrangement joins TRBV7-2 to TRBJ2-5, with D unclear. CDR1 SGHTA and CDR2 FQGNSA come from the germline V gene. The CDR3 loop spans 13 amino acids. V was pared by 2 bases and J by 4 bases, with 8 bases between. The DNA for the CDR3 is TGTGCCAGCAGCTTAAGCCCGTCAGAGACCCAGTACTTC. It encodes CASSLSPSETQYF.

The V and J genes are TRBV20-1 and TRBJ2-7; 9 bases agree with TRBD1. Per germline, CDR1 DFQATT and CDR2 SNEGSKA (reference sequence). The CDR3 loop spans 12 amino acids. CDR3 in DNA: TGCAGCACCCGGGACAGGGTCTACGAGCAGTACTTC. Its translation is CSTRDRVYEQYF.

Only a few counts were recorded for this clonotype. The rearrangement links TRBV27 to TRBJ1-5, with 9 bases lining up with TRBD1. The germline V gene encodes CDR1 MNHEY and CDR2 SMNVEV (reference sequence). Trimming removed 4 bases from V and 6 bases from J; junction bases left unmatched: 4. This CDR3 is 14 amino acids long. The CDR3 DNA reads TGTGCCAGCAGTTGGGACAGGGACTCTCAGCCCCAGCATTTT. Its translation is CASSWDRDSQPQHF.

This clonotype was seen a handful of times. The J gene is TRBJ2-7, the V gene TRBV5-1, with D tentatively TRBD1 (6 bases). Trimming cost V 2 bases and J 2 bases, with 14 bases left between them. CDR1 and CDR2 from the germline V gene are SGHRS and YFSETQ. The CDR3 is made up of 15 amino acids. The CDR3 DNA sequence: TGCGCCAGCAGCTTACGACAGGATAGGACCTACGAGCAGTACTTC. Translated: CASSLRQDRTYEQYF.

The table lists this clonotype with a few counts. The chain joins TRBV7-9 to TRBJ1-4, with 8 positions matching TRBD1. Germline V gene data show CDR1 as SEHNR and CDR2 as FQNEAQ (reference sequence). V shed 5 bases, J shed 6 bases, and the junction held 17 bases outside the gene matches. The CDR3 extends over 18 amino acids. The CDR3 loop reads CASSPRAQGAFSYEKLFF. The DNA of the CDR3 is TGTGCCAGCAGCCCACGTGCCCAGGGGGCGTTTAGCTATGAAAAACTGTTTTTT.

A few counts support this clonotype. The chain couples TRBV20-1 to TRBJ1-4; the D is unclear. The V and J ends lost 4 bases and 1 base respectively, with 7 bases between them. CDR3 length: 13 residues. The germline CDR1 and CDR2 sequences are DFQATT and SNEGSKA (reference sequence). The CDR3, as DNA: TGCAGTGCTATGGTGGGAACTAATGAAAAACTGTTTTTT. This codes for CSAMVGTNEKLFF.

The sample holds a few counts of this clonotype. The V and J genes are TRBV27 and TRBJ1-2; no clear D gene. Trimming removed 0 bases at V and 5 bases at J, with 16 bases between. This CDR3 comprises 16 residues. From germline, CDR1 is MNHEY and CDR2 SMNVEV (reference sequence). For the CDR3, the DNA is TGTGCCAGCAGTTTATCGAAACGTGGAGGGTGGTATGGCTACACCTTC. Encoded protein: CASSLSKRGGWYGYTF.

The chain joins TRBV20-1 to TRBJ2-2; 7 bases are shared with TRBD1. Germline lookup yields CDR1 DFQATT and CDR2 SNEGSKA (reference sequence). The J segment lost 2 bases and the V segment lost 3 bases, leaving 3 bases of the junction unmatched. This CDR3 has 14 residues. The CDR3 nucleotides read TGCAGTGCTAGGGGGGACAGAAACACCGGGGAGCTGTTTTTT. Protein sequence: CSARGDRNTGELFF.

This clonotype appeared a few times. This chain uses TRBV29-1 with TRBJ2-1, with TRBD1 matching over 8 bases. The CDR3 extends over 16 amino acids. Germline V gene sequence: CDR1 SQVTM, CDR2 ANQGSEA. The J segment lost 0 bases and the V segment lost 0 bases, leaving 4 bases of the junction unmatched. CDR3 sequence (DNA): TGCAGCGTTGAAGAGGGACAGGCCTTCTCCTACAATGAGCAGTTCTTC. It yields the protein CSVEEGQAFSYNEQFF.

This clonotype came up a few times. This chain joins TRBV9 and TRBJ2-3; D possibly uses TRBD1 or TRBD2 (5 bases each). Germline CDR1 and CDR2: SGDLS and YYNGEE. The CDR3 contains 16 residues. Trimming removed 4 bases at V and 2 bases at J, with 17 bases between. CDR3 protein: CASSPVGGLVTDTQYF. The DNA for the CDR3 is TGTGCCAGCAGCCCCGTTGGGGGATTGGTCACAGATACGCAGTATTTT.

This clonotype was picked up a small number of times. V and J are TRBV30 and TRBJ1-3; no reliable D call. The CDR3 covers 14 residues. Germline-derived CDR1 and CDR2 are GTSNPN and SVGIG (reference sequence). V shed 1 base and J shed 0 bases, with 7 bases lying between them. The CDR3 bases are TGTGCCTGGAGTGCCGGGAGCTCTGGAAACACCATATATTTT. Translation: CAWSAGSSGNTIYF.

The chain uses TRBV28 and TRBJ2-3, with 13 bases fitting TRBD2. Trimming removed 10 bases from V and 6 bases from J; junction bases left unmatched: 13. Germline loops: CDR1 MDHEN, CDR2 SYDVKM. This CDR3 spans 16 amino acids. The CDR3 reads CATRTSGSRSMDTQYF. Here the CDR3 DNA reads TGTGCCACCAGGACTAGCGGGAGCCGAAGTATGGATACGCAGTATTTT.

The chain has TRBV20-1 and TRBJ2-1; the match to TRBD1 covers 8 bases. V gave up 0 bases and J gave up 8 bases; unmatched junction bases: 6. The CDR3 consists of 14 residues. Germline V gene lookup returns CDR1 DFQATT and CDR2 SNEGSKA (reference sequence). CDR3 in amino acids: CSARDRDRIHEQFF. The CDR3 bases are TGCAGTGCTAGAGACCGGGACAGGATACATGAGCAGTTCTTC.

With regard to this clonotype: A much larger clone is a single base away; this may be a read error. The V call is TRBV20-1, the J call TRBJ2-7, with TRBD2 identical over 9 bases. The V gene's germline CDR1 is DFQATT and CDR2 SNEGSKA (reference sequence). V was clipped by 6 bases and J by 4 bases; unmatched bases: 7. This CDR3 region has 13 residues. In DNA form, the CDR3 reads TGCAGTGCAAACCTAGCGGGGCGATACGAGCAGTACTTC. Protein sequence: CSANLAGRYEQYF.

The chain carries TRBV4-3 and TRBJ2-1; D perhaps matches TRBD2 (5 bases). V was pared by 0 bases and J by 6 bases, with 9 bases between. CDR1 is LGHNA, CDR2 YSLEER, per germline. CDR3 length equals 14 residues. The CDR3 loop reads CASSQDLAPNEQFF. CDR3 nucleotide sequence: TGCGCCAGCAGCCAAGATCTAGCACCCAATGAGCAGTTCTTC.

The rearrangement joins TRBV12-3 or TRBV12-4 to TRBJ2-5; D unresolved. V was shortened by 3 bases and J by 2 bases, with 16 bases between the two germline ends. This CDR3 has 16 amino acids. The CDR3 nucleotides are TGTGCCAGCAGTTTCTTAATTAAAGGAACTCAAGAGACCCAGTACTTC. This encodes CASSFLIKGTQETQYF.

V is TRBV28 and J is TRBJ2-7; D is ambiguous. Trimming left V 10 bases short and J 3 bases short, with 7 bases between. CDR1 MDHEN and CDR2 SYDVKM come from the germline V gene. There are 10 residues in the CDR3. The CDR3 DNA reads TGTGCCACCCAATACTACGAGCAGTACTTC. This encodes CATQYYEQYF.

The V gene is TRBV24-1, the J gene TRBJ2-1; possible D gene TRBD1, 5 bases. Per the germline V gene, CDR1 is KGHDR and CDR2 is SFDVKD. The CDR3 is 16 amino acids. The V and J ends lost 4 bases and 8 bases respectively, with 20 bases between them. For the CDR3, the DNA is TGTGCCACCAGTGACCCCCCGGCCCAGGGTAACCATGAGCAGTTCTTC. The encoded protein is CATSDPPAQGNHEQFF.

V gene TRBV25-1 combines with J gene TRBJ2-5; 8 bases agree with TRBD2. The CDR3 is 13 residues long. The germline CDR1 and CDR2 sequences are MGHDK and SYGVNS. Trimming took 8 bases from V and 4 from J; bases not matched to a gene: 6. This chain's CDR3 is CASLRAGGETQYF. The CDR3 nucleotides are TGTGCCAGCCTGAGGGCGGGGGGAGAGACCCAGTACTTC. Together with reference TRBV25-1 and TRBJ2-5, the CDR3 gives the full variable domain: EADIYQTPRYLVIGTGKKITLECSQTMGHDKMYWYQQDPGMELHLIHYSYGVNSTEKGDLSSESTVSRIRTEHFPLTLESARPSHTSQYLCASLRAGGETQYFGPGTRLLVL.

This clonotype showed up just a few times. The genes are TRBV15 and TRBJ1-2; D is unclear. V lost 0 bases and J lost 0, with 11 bases in between. This CDR3 comprises 16 residues. The germline V gene encodes CDR1 LNHNV and CDR2 YYDKDF (reference sequence). CDR3: CATSREGGRANYGYTF. CDR3 coding DNA: TGTGCCACCAGCAGAGAAGGCGGCAGAGCTAACTATGGCTACACCTTC.

This chain joins TRBV4-2 and TRBJ2-7; 8 nucleotides agree with TRBD1. The CDR3 spans 14 residues. Looked up from germline, CDR1 is LGHNA and CDR2 is YNFKEQ. V was clipped by 2 bases and J by 2 bases; unmatched bases: 2. The DNA of the CDR3 is TGTGCCAGCAGCCAACAGACAGGGGCCTACGAGCAGTACTTC. Translating gives CASSQQTGAYEQYF.

This clonotype showed up just a few times. The chain employs TRBV27 and TRBJ1-5, with 10 bases that match TRBD1. Germline-derived CDR1 and CDR2 are MNHEY and SMNVEV (reference sequence). The length of the CDR3 is 14 residues. V lost 6 bases and J lost 5; bases outside the gene matches: 4. The CDR3 DNA is TGTGCCAGCAGCCCGACAGGGGGCTATCAGCCCCAGCATTTT. Its protein is CASSPTGGYQPQHF.

This sequence joins TRBV6-5 and TRBJ2-7, with TRBD2 matching 9 bases. The CDR3 is 14 amino acids. Losses at the gene ends were 0 bases for V and 9 bases for J; bases not matched to a gene: 6. Germline CDR1 reads MNHEY; CDR2 reads SVGAGI. CDR3 loop: CASSYSAGGLGQYF. CDR3 nucleotides: TGTGCCAGCAGTTACTCCGCGGGGGGGTTGGGGCAGTACTTC.